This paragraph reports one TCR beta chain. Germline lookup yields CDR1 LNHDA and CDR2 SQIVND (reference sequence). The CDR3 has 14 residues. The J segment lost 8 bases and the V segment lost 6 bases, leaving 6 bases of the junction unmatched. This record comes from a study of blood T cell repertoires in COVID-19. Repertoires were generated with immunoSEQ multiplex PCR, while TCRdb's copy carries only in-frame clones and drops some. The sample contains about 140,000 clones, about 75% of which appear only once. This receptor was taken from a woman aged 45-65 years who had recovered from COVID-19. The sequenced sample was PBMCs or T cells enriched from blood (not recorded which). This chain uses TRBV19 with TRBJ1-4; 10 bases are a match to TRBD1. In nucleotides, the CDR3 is TGTGCCAGTAGCACGGACAGGGGGGACGAAAAACTGTTTTTT. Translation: CASSTDRGDEKLFF.